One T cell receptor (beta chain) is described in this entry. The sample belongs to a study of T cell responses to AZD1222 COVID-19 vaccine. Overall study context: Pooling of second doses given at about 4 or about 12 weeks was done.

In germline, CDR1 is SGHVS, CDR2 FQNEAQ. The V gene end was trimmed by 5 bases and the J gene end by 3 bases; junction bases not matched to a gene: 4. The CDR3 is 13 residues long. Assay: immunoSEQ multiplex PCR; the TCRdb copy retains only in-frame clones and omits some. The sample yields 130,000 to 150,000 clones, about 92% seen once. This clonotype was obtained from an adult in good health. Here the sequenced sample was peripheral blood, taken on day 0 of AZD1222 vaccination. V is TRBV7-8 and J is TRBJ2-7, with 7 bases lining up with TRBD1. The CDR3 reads CASSKTGNYEQYF. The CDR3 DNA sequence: TGTGCCAGCAGCAAGACAGGGAACTACGAGCAGTACTTC. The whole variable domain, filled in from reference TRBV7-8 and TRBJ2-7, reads GAGVSQSPRYKVAKRGQDVALRCDPISGHVSLFWYQQALGQGPEFLTYFQNEAQLDKSGLPSDRFFAERPEGSVSTLKIQRTQQEDSAVYLCASSKTGNYEQYFGPGTRLTVT.